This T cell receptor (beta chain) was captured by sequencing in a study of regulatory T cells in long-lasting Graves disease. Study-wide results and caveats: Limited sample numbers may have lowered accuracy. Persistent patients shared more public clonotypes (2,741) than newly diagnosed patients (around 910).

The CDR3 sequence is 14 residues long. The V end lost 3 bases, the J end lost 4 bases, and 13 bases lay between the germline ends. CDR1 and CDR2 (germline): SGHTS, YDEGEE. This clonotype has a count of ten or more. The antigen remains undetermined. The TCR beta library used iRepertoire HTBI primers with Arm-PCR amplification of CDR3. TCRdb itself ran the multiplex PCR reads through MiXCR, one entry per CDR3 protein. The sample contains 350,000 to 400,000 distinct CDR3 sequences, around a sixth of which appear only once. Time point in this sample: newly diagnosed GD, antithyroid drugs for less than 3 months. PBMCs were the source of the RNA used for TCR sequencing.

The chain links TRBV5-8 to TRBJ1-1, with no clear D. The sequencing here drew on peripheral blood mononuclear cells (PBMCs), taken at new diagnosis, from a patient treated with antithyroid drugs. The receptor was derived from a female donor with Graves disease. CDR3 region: CASSSLLGSTEAFF. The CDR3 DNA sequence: TGTGCCAGCAGCTCCCTCTTAGGGAGCACTGAAGCTTTCTTT. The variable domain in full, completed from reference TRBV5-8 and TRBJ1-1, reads EAGVTQSPTHLIKTRGQQATLRCSPISGHTSVYWYQQALGLGLQFLLWYDEGEERNRGNFPPRFSGRQFPNYSSELNVNALELEDSALYLCASSSLLGSTEAFFGQGTRLTVV.